The 30 T cell receptor beta chains presented below share a single source sample, sequenced in a study of cytomegalovirus exposure and HLA in healthy donors. The assay was immunoSEQ multiplex PCR, and TCRdb's table has in-frame clones only and misses some. The table lists 65,000 to 95,000 clones, roughly 95% of them singletons. The sample comprised PBMCs. These TCRs come from a man aged 18 to 30 in good health and CMV-seronegative.

V gene TRBV9 combines with J gene TRBJ1-3, with D unclear. CDR3 length equals 16 residues. Germline V lookup: CDR1 SGDLS, CDR2 YYNGEE. V was cut by 1 base and J by 0 bases, with 11 bases left in between. The chain's CDR3 is CASSVFGESSGNTIYF. The CDR3 DNA is TGTGCCAGCAGCGTATTTGGAGAGAGCTCTGGAAACACCATATATTTT.

V is TRBV18 and J is TRBJ2-7, with TRBD1 identical over 10 bases. There are 15 residues in the CDR3. The V segment lost 5 bases and the J segment 2 bases; nucleotides outside the gene matches: 6. Germline CDR1 reads KGHSH; CDR2 reads LQKENI. The CDR3 is CASSTGQGTPYEQYF. CDR3 sequence (DNA): TGTGCCAGCTCAACGGGACAGGGGACACCCTACGAGCAGTACTTC.

This chain uses TRBV4-3 with TRBJ2-3, with 9 positions matching TRBD2. The germline CDR1 and CDR2 sequences are LGHNA and YSLEER. Trimming removed 1 base from V and 2 bases from J; junction bases left unmatched: 1. The CDR3 runs 15 residues. DNA for the CDR3: TGCGCCAGCAGCCAAGGCGGGGGGGCCACAGATACGCAGTATTTT. Amino acid sequence: CASSQGGGATDTQYF.

The rearrangement joins TRBV27 to TRBJ2-7; 8 nucleotides agree with TRBD2. CDR3 length: 15 residues. Germline assignment: CDR1 MNHEY and CDR2 SMNVEV (reference sequence). V lost 1 base to trimming and J lost 3 bases; unmatched junction nucleotides: 5. The CDR3 reads CASSLFPGLDYEQYF. The CDR3 DNA reads TGTGCCAGCAGTTTATTCCCGGGACTAGACTACGAGCAGTACTTC.

The V gene is TRBV2, the J gene TRBJ1-1; D not resolved. Between the trimmed V and J ends, which lost 2 bases and 0 bases, there was a span of 7 bases. Germline V CDR1 and CDR2: SNHLY, FYNNEI. CDR3 length: 14 residues. The CDR3, as DNA: TGTGCCAGCAGTGAACAGATAATGAACACTGAAGCTTTCTTT. It codes for CASSEQIMNTEAFF.

This chain joins TRBV6-6 and TRBJ2-5, with TRBD1 as a possible D gene (5 bases). Germline V gene data show CDR1 as MNHNY and CDR2 as SVGAGI (reference sequence). Trimming stripped 3 bases from V and 5 bases from J, with 19 bases between. This CDR3 is 16 amino acids long. CDR3 sequence: CASSYRRGRGWETQYF. In DNA, the CDR3 is TGTGCCAGCAGTTATAGGCGCGGAAGGGGTTGGGAGACCCAGTACTTC.

The CDR3: CASSLTGEPYNEQFF. Written as DNA, the CDR3 is TGTGCCAGCAGTCTTACAGGGGAGCCCTACAATGAGCAGTTCTTC. J is TRBJ2-1 and V is TRBV6-6; 7 positions match TRBD1. The V gene's germline CDR1 is MNHNY and CDR2 SVGAGI (reference sequence). The J segment lost 2 bases and the V segment lost 5 bases, leaving 6 bases of the junction unmatched. The CDR3 loop spans 15 amino acids.

This chain links TRBV2 with TRBJ2-5, with 7 bases lining up with TRBD1. V lost 0 bases, J lost 5 bases, and 6 bases stayed unmatched. From germline, CDR1 is SNHLY and CDR2 FYNNEI. The CDR3 runs 15 residues. The CDR3 sequence: CASSEARQGRETQYF. The CDR3 DNA reads as TGTGCCAGCAGTGAAGCACGACAGGGTAGGGAGACCCAGTACTTC.

The chain carries TRBV10-2 and TRBJ1-1, with D maybe TRBD1 (5 bases). CDR1 is WSHSY and CDR2 is SAAADI in the germline V gene. V was shortened by 7 bases and J by 1 base, with 16 bases between the two germline ends. CDR3 size: 15 residues. The CDR3 region is CASTVTGATNTEAFF. As DNA, the CDR3 is TGCGCCAGCACCGTTACAGGAGCTACGAACACTGAAGCTTTCTTT.

This chain links TRBV5-8 with TRBJ2-4; the match to TRBD1 covers 9 bases. The CDR3 is 15 amino acids. Germline lookup yields CDR1 SGHTS and CDR2 YDEGEE. Trimming at V came to 4 bases and at J to 7 bases, leaving 9 bases not matched to a gene. CDR3 amino acids: CASSRTGAAANIQYF. The CDR3 DNA sequence: TGTGCCAGCAGCCGGACAGGGGCGGCTGCGAACATTCAGTACTTC.

The chain recombines TRBV9 with TRBJ2-2; 7 bases fit TRBD1. Trimming removed 4 bases from V and 7 bases from J; junction bases left unmatched: 10. Germline V gives CDR1 SGDLS, CDR2 YYNGEE. This CDR3 has 15 residues. The DNA of the CDR3 is TGTGCCAGCAGCCTCACCCACAGGGGAATCGGGGAGCTGTTTTTT. It encodes CASSLTHRGIGELFF.

This chain uses TRBV7-9 with TRBJ2-7; D might be TRBD2 (6 bases). This CDR3 spans 12 amino acids. Germline V lookup: CDR1 SEHNR, CDR2 FQNEAQ (reference sequence). V dropped 3 bases and J dropped 6 bases, with 9 bases sitting between them. The CDR3 DNA is TGTGCCAGCAGCTTGAGGGGAGGCGAGCAGTACTTC. It is translated as CASSLRGGEQYF.

In this sample, this clone turned up once. The chain combines TRBV2 with TRBJ1-1; D uncertain. Trimming took 5 bases from V and 0 from J, leaving 13 bases between them. Germline V lookup: CDR1 SNHLY, CDR2 FYNNEI. The CDR3 has 15 residues. Here the CDR3 reads CASSLTVIMNTEAFF. DNA for the CDR3: TGTGCCAGCAGTCTTACAGTCATCATGAACACTGAAGCTTTCTTT.

The chain links TRBV6-1 to TRBJ2-7, with a possible D match to TRBD1 (5 bases). The germline V gene has CDR1 MNHNS and CDR2 SASEGT. This CDR3 contains 13 residues. V dropped 6 bases and J dropped 5 bases, with 14 bases sitting between them. CDR3 nucleotide sequence: TGTGCCAGCAGGGAAAGTGGGGCAGACGAGCAGTACTTC. It translates to CASRESGADEQYF.

This clone was seen just once. The chain is built from TRBV9 and TRBJ1-1; D is perhaps TRBD1 (5 bases). Trimming removed 6 bases at V and 4 bases at J, with 13 bases between. Germline CDR1 and CDR2: SGDLS and YYNGEE. This CDR3 has 13 amino acids. CDR3 coding DNA: TGTGCCAGCAACAACCCGGGGGGCACTGAAGCTTTCTTT. Residues: CASNNPGGTEAFF.

The CDR3 is CSGRYSNYGYTF. CDR3 coding DNA: TGCAGCGGGAGGTATTCTAACTATGGCTACACCTTC. The chain uses TRBV29-1 and TRBJ1-2; D is uncertain. This CDR3 spans 12 amino acids. The ends were cut back, 7 bases at V and 0 bases at J, with 9 bases in the middle. Germline CDR1 reads SQVTM; CDR2 reads ANQGSEA.

The chain joins TRBV11-3 to TRBJ2-1; 7 bases match TRBD1. Germline assignment: CDR1 SGHNT and CDR2 YENEEA. The trim removed 5 bases at V and 4 bases at J, leaving 2 bases unmatched. The CDR3 contains 13 residues. CDR3 region: CASSKDRYNEQFF. CDR3 DNA: TGTGCCAGCAGCAAGGACAGGTACAATGAGCAGTTCTTC.

V and J are TRBV6-1 and TRBJ2-7, with D possibly matching TRBD2 (6 bases). The CDR3 consists of 15 residues. The V and J ends lost 0 bases and 9 bases respectively, with 18 bases between them. CDR1 MNHNS and CDR2 SASEGT come from the germline V gene. CDR3 amino acids: CASSEAEGHPQGQYF. The CDR3, as DNA: TGTGCCAGCAGTGAAGCGGAGGGGCACCCCCAAGGGCAGTACTTC.

This clone came up once. The V call is TRBV28, the J call TRBJ2-5, with 11 bases aligning to TRBD2. Germline lookup yields CDR1 MDHEN and CDR2 SYDVKM. Trimming took 6 bases from V and 4 from J; bases not matched to a gene: 4. The CDR3 has 14 amino acids. This CDR3 reads CASSRLAGLETQYF. Here the CDR3 DNA reads TGTGCCAGCAGCAGACTAGCGGGGTTAGAGACCCAGTACTTC. Full variable domain (rest looked up from reference TRBV28 and TRBJ2-5): DVKVTQSSRYLVKRTGEKVFLECVQDMDHENMFWYRQDPGLGLRLIYFSYDVKMKEKGDIPEGYSVSREKKERFSLILESASTNQTSMYLCASSRLAGLETQYFGPGTRLLVL.

Only one count was recorded for this clone. The CDR3 nucleotides are TGCGCCAGCAGCTATTCTAGCGGGGGGGCCGTGGCCGGGGAGCTGTTTTTT. This gives the protein CASSYSSGGAVAGELFF. The chain recombines TRBV5-1 with TRBJ2-2; 12 bases map to TRBD2. Unmatched junction bases numbered 9, after V lost 3 bases and J lost 6 bases. Germline-derived CDR1 and CDR2 are SGHRS and YFSETQ. The CDR3 is made up of 17 amino acids.

The chain carries TRBV4-3 and TRBJ2-2; the D is unclear. This CDR3 has 12 amino acids. V was shortened by 2 bases and J by 6 bases, with 4 bases between the two germline ends. Per the germline V gene, CDR1 is LGHNA and CDR2 is YSLEER. Here the CDR3 DNA reads TGCGCCAGCAGCCAATTATCCGGGGAGCTGTTTTTT. Residues: CASSQLSGELFF.

The chain has TRBV28 and TRBJ1-5; the match to TRBD1 covers 7 bases. The junction had 7 bases not matched to a gene; V was cut back by 5 bases and J by 0 bases. Germline CDR1 MDHEN, CDR2 SYDVKM. The CDR3 has 16 residues. The chain's CDR3 is CASSPSTGISNQPQHF. The CDR3 DNA follows: TGTGCCAGCAGTCCCTCGACAGGGATTAGCAATCAGCCCCAGCATTTT.

The CDR3 loop is CASSATSGIHNEQFF. CDR3 coding DNA: TGTGCCAGCAGTGCGACTAGCGGGATCCACAATGAGCAGTTCTTC. This chain links TRBV27 with TRBJ2-1, with 11 bases lining up with TRBD2. Germline-derived CDR1 and CDR2 are MNHEY and SMNVEV (reference sequence). The CDR3 runs 15 residues. Trimming took 5 bases from V and 5 from J; bases not matched to a gene: 5.

The chain is built from TRBV14 and TRBJ1-1; no firm D call. The CDR3 contains 15 residues. The V end was cut by 0 bases, the J end by 1 base, with 9 bases between. Germline CDR1 reads SGHDN; CDR2 reads FVKESK. CDR3 nucleotide sequence: TGTGCCAGCAGCCAAGATTTGGCCTCGAACACTGAAGCTTTCTTT. This encodes CASSQDLASNTEAFF.

The chain uses TRBV9 and TRBJ2-7; possible D gene TRBD2, 6 bases. The CDR3 is made up of 15 amino acids. Trimming removed 0 bases from V and 2 bases from J, with 12 bases in between. CDR1 and CDR2 (germline): SGDLS, YYNGEE. For the CDR3, the DNA is TGTGCCAGCAGCGTAGCTGGGGGAGGCGCCTACGAGCAGTACTTC. Its translation is CASSVAGGGAYEQYF.

The chain carries TRBV28 and TRBJ1-4; 10 bases match TRBD1. The J segment lost 8 bases and the V segment lost 8 bases, leaving 5 bases of the junction unmatched. Germline CDR1 and CDR2: MDHEN and SYDVKM. CDR3 length equals 13 residues. The CDR3 is CASCGTGVEKLFF. The CDR3 DNA reads as TGTGCCAGCTGCGGGACAGGGGTCGAAAAACTGTTTTTT. Full variable domain (missing parts from reference TRBV28 and TRBJ1-4): DVKVTQSSRYLVKRTGEKVFLECVQDMDHENMFWYRQDPGLGLRLIYFSYDVKMKEKGDIPEGYSVSREKKERFSLILESASTNQTSMYLCASCGTGVEKLFFGSGTQLSVL.

V usage is TRBV11-3 and J usage is TRBJ2-7; weak D call: TRBD2 (6 bases). CDR1 and CDR2 from the germline V gene are SGHNT and YENEEA. The CDR3 consists of 14 residues. V lost 9 bases to trimming and J lost 2 bases, with 17 bases between them. In nucleotides, the CDR3 is TGTGCCAGTTCTGCGGGACCGTTAACCTACGAGCAGTACTTC. Its protein product is CASSAGPLTYEQYF.

The chain couples TRBV6-5 to TRBJ2-2; D uncertain. CDR3 size: 15 residues. In germline, CDR1 is MNHEY, CDR2 SVGAGI. V lost 7 bases and J 4 bases, leaving 16 bases between the germline ends. The CDR3 spells CASIQTGSGTGELFF. CDR3 coding DNA: TGTGCCAGCATTCAAACCGGGTCGGGCACCGGGGAGCTGTTTTTT.

V gene TRBV27 combines with J gene TRBJ2-1, with 7 nucleotides matching TRBD2. Trimming at V came to 7 bases and at J to 7 bases, leaving 7 bases not matched to a gene. From germline, CDR1 is MNHEY and CDR2 SMNVEV (reference sequence). This CDR3 has 13 amino acids. DNA of the CDR3: TGTGCCAGCACCTTTTCGGGGGGTAATGAGCAGTTCTTC. Protein sequence: CASTFSGGNEQFF.

The J gene is TRBJ2-3, the V gene TRBV13, with a weak D call TRBD1 (6 bases). V was cut by 3 bases and J by 3 bases, with 13 bases left in between. The CDR3 length is 15 residues. In germline, CDR1 is PRHDT, CDR2 FYEKMQ (reference sequence). The CDR3 nucleotides read TGTGCCAGCAGCTTCAGGGGCCCCGCGACAGATACGCAGTATTTT. Protein: CASSFRGPATDTQYF.